Listed here are 15 T cell receptor beta chains from one sample, sequenced in a study of blood T cells in healthy people across ages. The use of a sample-barcoded 5' primer and a J-beta primer mix characterized a second PCR of roughly 6 to 11 cycles. TCRdb recomputed calls from the 5' RACE reads with MiXCR, one row per CDR3 protein. The sample holds about 1.6 million distinct CDR3 sequences, roughly 30% seen once. Sequencing was performed on blood. These TCRs come from a woman in her twenties or thirties in good health.

Turning to this clonotype: A read error may produce the germline difference seen at one junction end. The V and J genes are TRBV7-2 and TRBJ2-4; 7 bases are shared with TRBD1. CDR1 and CDR2 (germline): SGHTA, FQGNSA. There are 13 residues in the CDR3. CDR3 coding DNA: TGTGCCATCAGCCGGGACAGTGGAAACATTCAGTACTTC. Encoded protein: CAISRDSGNIQYF. Variable domain in full (rest from reference TRBV7-2 and TRBJ2-4): GAGVSQSPSNKVTEKGKDVELRCDPISGHTALYWYRQSLGQGLEFLIYFQGNSAPDKSGLPSDRFSAERTGGSVSTLTIQRTQQEDSAVYLCAISRDSGNIQYFGAGTRLSVL.

This clonotype was observed a single time. The chain combines TRBV28 with TRBJ2-5, with unresolved D. Between the trimmed V and J ends, which lost 8 bases and 9 bases, there was a span of 10 bases. The CDR3 consists of 10 residues. Germline-derived CDR1 and CDR2 are MDHEN and SYDVKM. The CDR3 nucleotides read TGTGCCAGCGGTAATACGGCCCAGTACTTC. This gives the protein CASGNTAQYF.

The J gene is TRBJ2-3, the V gene TRBV20-1; D gene unclear. V was trimmed by 3 bases and J by 0 bases, leaving 16 bases between them. Germline V gene lookup returns CDR1 DFQATT and CDR2 SNEGSKA (reference sequence). The CDR3 runs 16 residues. For the CDR3, the DNA is TGCAGTGCTAGTTTTAGGGCTGGCGTCAGCACAGATACGCAGTATTTT. Translating it yields CSASFRAGVSTDTQYF.

The chain links TRBV5-1 to TRBJ2-5, with D perhaps matching TRBD1 (6 bases). The CDR3 loop spans 16 amino acids. V was clipped by 2 bases and J by 1 base, with 15 bases between them. Germline V CDR1 and CDR2: SGHRS, YFSETQ. CDR3: CASSFGQKLIQETQYF. CDR3 DNA sequence: TGCGCCAGCAGCTTCGGACAGAAACTAATCCAAGAGACCCAGTACTTC.

The sample holds a few counts of this clonotype. The gene calls are TRBV28 and TRBJ2-1, with D perhaps being TRBD1 or TRBD2 (5 bases each). V lost 7 bases, J lost 5 bases, and 6 bases lay in between. The CDR3 runs to 11 residues. Germline CDR1 is MDHEN and CDR2 is SYDVKM. The DNA of the CDR3 is TGTGCCAGCATGGGGGACAATGAGCAGTTCTTC. Translating gives CASMGDNEQFF.

This clonotype was counted a few times. The chain recombines TRBV7-9 with TRBJ2-7, with unresolved D. The germline CDR1 and CDR2 sequences are SEHNR and FQNEAQ (reference sequence). This CDR3 has 14 residues. Trimming cost V 4 bases and J 4 bases, with 14 bases left between them. CDR3 sequence reads: CASSSPFRGYEQYF. The CDR3 DNA reads as TGTGCCAGCAGCTCCCCCTTCCGCGGTTACGAGCAGTACTTC.

There are a few counts of this clonotype. The CDR3 sequence: CASSAYGLAGDTQYF. The DNA for the CDR3 is TGTGCCAGCAGTGCGTATGGACTAGCAGGAGATACGCAGTATTTT. The chain uses TRBV6-5 and TRBJ2-3, with 8 bases fitting TRBD2. The V and J ends lost 5 bases and 5 bases, in that order; junction bases with no gene match: 9. The CDR3 is made up of 15 amino acids. Per germline, CDR1 MNHEY and CDR2 SVGAGI.

This chain joins TRBV27 and TRBJ2-1; 7 nucleotides match TRBD2. The V and J ends lost 2 bases and 3 bases, in that order; junction bases with no gene match: 7. CDR3 length equals 16 residues. CDR1 MNHEY and CDR2 SMNVEV come from the germline V gene (reference sequence). The CDR3 DNA follows: TGTGCCAGCAGTTTAACTAGCGAGAGCTTCTACAATGAGCAGTTCTTC. It translates to CASSLTSESFYNEQFF.

The CDR3 DNA reads TGCAGTGCTAGAGGGACAGGGCCACGCTCCTACAATGAGCAGTTCTTC. This sequence encodes CSARGTGPRSYNEQFF. This chain uses TRBV20-1 with TRBJ2-1; TRBD1 matches at 8 bases. CDR1 is DFQATT, CDR2 SNEGSKA, per germline (reference sequence). The CDR3 has 16 amino acids. With V trimmed by 1 base and J by 0 bases, 5 bases remained unmatched.

This clonotype was recorded a few times. This rearrangement joins TRBV4-1 to TRBJ2-7; 9 bases line up with TRBD1. Unmatched junction bases numbered 7, after V lost 3 bases and J lost 7 bases. The length of the CDR3 is 14 residues. CDR1 MGHRA and CDR2 YSYEKL come from the germline V gene. CDR3 amino acids: CASSQPGQGREQYF. In DNA form, the CDR3 reads TGCGCCAGCAGCCAGCCGGGACAGGGTCGGGAGCAGTACTTC.

The rearrangement links TRBV4-1 to TRBJ2-6; the match to TRBD2 covers 11 bases. This CDR3 has 20 amino acids. The J segment lost 1 base and the V segment lost 2 bases, leaving 10 bases of the junction unmatched. Germline V CDR1 and CDR2: MGHRA, YSYEKL. Here the CDR3 reads CASSQIAGGPPGSGANVLTF. In DNA, the CDR3 is TGCGCCAGCAGCCAAATAGCGGGGGGGCCACCGGGTTCTGGGGCCAACGTCCTGACTTTC.

This clonotype turned up a few times. CDR3 region: CASSSGTSEGYTF. As DNA, the CDR3 is TGTGCCAGCAGTTCCGGGACCTCGGAGGGCTACACCTTC. V usage is TRBV6-6 and J usage is TRBJ1-2; a possible D gene is TRBD1 (5 bases). The CDR3 has 13 amino acids. The V end was cut by 4 bases, the J end by 8 bases, with 14 bases between. CDR1 is MNHNY, CDR2 SVGAGI, per germline (reference sequence).

This clonotype was counted ten times or more. The genes are TRBV20-1 and TRBJ1-3; D not certain. CDR1 is DFQATT and CDR2 is SNEGSKA in the germline V gene (reference sequence). Trimming removed 6 bases from V and 2 bases from J, with 14 bases in between. This CDR3 has 14 amino acids. CDR3 DNA sequence: TGCAGTGCCAGGCCCCCAATTGCTGGAAACACCATATATTTT. Its protein product is CSARPPIAGNTIYF.

Only a few counts were recorded for this clonotype. The chain has TRBV27 and TRBJ2-7, with TRBD2 matching 9 bases. Germline V gene data show CDR1 as MNHEY and CDR2 as SMNVEV (reference sequence). CDR3 length: 16 residues. After removal of 5 bases from V and 6 bases from J, the junction contained 14 bases not matched to a gene. Here the CDR3 reads CASSMGLAGGSGEQYF. CDR3 coding DNA: TGTGCCAGCAGTATGGGACTGGCGGGAGGGTCTGGCGAGCAGTACTTC.

This clonotype was recorded many times. CDR3 nucleotide sequence: TGCAGCGTTGAGGCAGGGACCTACACAGATACGCAGTATTTT. Its protein product is CSVEAGTYTDTQYF. This sequence joins TRBV29-1 and TRBJ2-3; D could derive from TRBD1 or TRBD2 (5 bases each). V was clipped by 3 bases and J by 2 bases, with 12 bases between them. This CDR3 spans 14 amino acids. Looked up from germline, CDR1 is SQVTM and CDR2 is ANQGSEA.